The rows below give T cell receptor beta chains drawn from one sample of a study of cytomegalovirus exposure and HLA in healthy donors. TCRdb's table, derived via immunoSEQ multiplex PCR, lists solely in-frame clones and lacks some. The table has about 93,000 clones, roughly 75% seen once. What was sequenced was PBMCs. The receptors were sampled from a man younger than 40 in good health and CMV-seronegative. Both conserved end residues are part of each CDR3.

V: TRBV11-2; J: TRBJ2-3; CDR3: CASSLVGQGTDTQYF
V: TRBV5-1; J: TRBJ2-6; CDR3: CASRPTGLPGANVLTF
V: TRBV2; J: TRBJ2-1; CDR3: CASRGDINEQFF
V: TRBV6-1; J: TRBJ1-4; CDR3: CASSPGTGVGKLFF
V: TRBV11-3; J: TRBJ2-7; CDR3: CASSIYRGEQYF
V: TRBV10-1; J: TRBJ2-1; CDR3: CASSENWGTGRFF
V: TRBV6-4; J: TRBJ1-6; CDR3: CASKDPQGIKEVNSPLHF
V: TRBV6-5; J: TRBJ1-1; CDR3: CASSYHPGTTEAFF
V: TRBV9; J: TRBJ2-1; CDR3: CASSVVGGNNEQFF
V: TRBV5-4; J: TRBJ2-7; CDR3: CASSLQGNLGYEQYF
V: TRBV5-4; J: TRBJ2-2; CDR3: CASSRGQATNTGELFF
V: TRBV25-1; J: TRBJ1-5; CDR3: CASSSTGVDQPQHF
V: TRBV6-6; J: TRBJ1-5; CDR3: CASSGVGNQPQHF
V: TRBV29-1; J: TRBJ2-6; CDR3: CSVDGGANVLTF
V: TRBV7-9; J: TRBJ1-5; CDR3: CASSLGTDQPQHF
V: TRBV6-4; J: TRBJ2-2; CDR3: CASSDSPGDTGELFF
V: TRBV29-1; J: TRBJ2-1; CDR3: CSAGTGNHEQFF
V: TRBV19; J: TRBJ2-6; CDR3: CASSFYPGANVLTF
V: TRBV9; J: TRBJ2-2; CDR3: CASSVGRASGELFF
V: TRBV5-1; J: TRBJ2-7; CDR3: CASSLASGSAQVYEQYF
V: TRBV19; J: TRBJ2-7; CDR3: CATRTGNSYEQYF
V: TRBV6-1; J: TRBJ2-3; CDR3: CASRGTGETDTQYF
V: TRBV30; J: TRBJ1-5; CDR3: CAWSVGRINQPQHF
V: TRBV1; J: TRBJ1-4; CDR3: CTSSPPALGLNEKLFF
V: TRBV4-2; J: TRBJ2-7; CDR3: CASSPGQGGYEQYF
V: TRBV12-5; J: TRBJ2-3; CDR3: CASVWGQTTDTQYF
V: TRBV9; J: TRBJ2-7; CDR3: CASSVGVSGRIYEQYF